The 22 T cell receptor beta chains reported below all come from one sample, sequenced in a study of memory CD8 T cells in hepatitis C reinfection. The protocol was immunoSEQ multiplex PCR, while the TCRdb copy is restricted to in-frame clones and leaves out a portion. The sample consists of about 46,000 clones, roughly nine tenths of them appearing once. This sample's time point: late/post reinfection, 12 to 24 weeks after detection. The sorted cells went straight to TCR sequencing with no prior in vitro expansion. The sequencing input was naive CD8+ T cells sorted from blood. Source of these receptors: a young man with hepatitis C virus infection.

This sequence joins TRBV7-9 and TRBJ2-7; maybe TRBD1 (6 bases). V dropped 5 bases and J dropped 6 bases, with 11 bases sitting between them. The CDR3 has 12 residues. Germline lookup yields CDR1 SEHNR and CDR2 FQNEAQ (reference sequence). The CDR3 region has the DNA TGTGCCAGCAGCCCCACAGGGCTCGAGCAGTACTTC. It translates to CASSPTGLEQYF.

The chain links TRBV28 to TRBJ2-1; 10 bases are a match to TRBD1. After removal of 4 bases from V and 4 bases from J, the junction contained 7 bases not matched to a gene. CDR3 size: 16 residues. The germline gives CDR1 MDHEN, CDR2 SYDVKM. In DNA form, the CDR3 reads TGTGCCAGCAGTTCATCTCGGGACAGGGGATACAATGAGCAGTTCTTC. This encodes CASSSSRDRGYNEQFF.

The V call is TRBV7-6, the J call TRBJ2-7, with 9 bases that match TRBD1. Per germline, CDR1 SGHVS and CDR2 FNYEAQ. The CDR3 is made up of 13 amino acids. Trimming took 4 bases from V and 6 from J; bases not matched to a gene: 4. CDR3 in amino acids: CASSYGTGLEQYF. CDR3 coding DNA: TGTGCCAGCAGCTATGGGACAGGGCTCGAGCAGTACTTC.

The gene calls are TRBV5-4 and TRBJ1-2, with D perhaps matching TRBD1 (5 bases). Germline V CDR1 and CDR2: SGHNT, YYREEE (reference sequence). The CDR3 length is 12 residues. The V gene lost 2 bases and the J gene lost 7 bases, with 9 bases spanning the gap. DNA for the CDR3: TGTGCCAGCAGCTTCGGAGGGACTGGCTACACCTTC. This sequence encodes CASSFGGTGYTF.

The chain combines TRBV6-6 with TRBJ2-7, with D unclear. Germline V lookup: CDR1 MNHNY, CDR2 SVGAGI (reference sequence). Trimming removed 0 bases at V and 2 bases at J, with 8 bases between. The CDR3 spans 14 residues. The CDR3 is CASSYSSGAYEQYF. In DNA, the CDR3 is TGTGCCAGCAGTTACTCCTCCGGTGCCTACGAGCAGTACTTC.

CDR3 loop: CAWSVDTNTEAFF. The CDR3 region has the DNA TGTGCCTGGAGTGTAGACACGAACACTGAAGCTTTCTTT. The rearrangement uses TRBV30 and TRBJ1-1; D call uncertain. Trimming left V 0 bases short and J 1 base short, with 6 bases between. Germline V CDR1 and CDR2: GTSNPN, SVGIG (reference sequence). The CDR3 runs 13 residues. Together with reference TRBV30 and TRBJ1-1, the CDR3 gives the full variable domain: SQTIHQWPATLVQPVGSPLSLECTVEGTSNPNLYWYRQAAGRGLQLLFYSVGIGQISSEVPQNLSASRPQDRQFILSSKKLLLSDSGFYLCAWSVDTNTEAFFGQGTRLTVV.

The chain carries TRBV7-9 and TRBJ2-3, with D possibly matching TRBD2 (5 bases). There are 16 residues in the CDR3. Trimming stripped 1 base from V and 4 bases from J, with 15 bases between. Germline CDR1 SEHNR, CDR2 FQNEAQ (reference sequence). The CDR3 coding sequence is TGTGCCAGCAGCTTAGGGTTTAGGAGGCAAGCAGATACGCAGTATTTT. It specifies CASSLGFRRQADTQYF.

The count of this clone is one. The rearrangement links TRBV7-9 to TRBJ2-5, with D maybe TRBD2 (7 bases). CDR1 SEHNR and CDR2 FQNEAQ come from the germline V gene (reference sequence). V shed 4 bases and J shed 1 base, with 19 bases lying between them. The CDR3 contains 17 residues. Here the CDR3 DNA reads TGTGCCAGCAGCTCCACCCAGGGAGGGGGAGCCCAAGAGACCCAGTACTTC. Translation: CASSSTQGGGAQETQYF.

The chain joins TRBV2 to TRBJ1-1, with D tentatively TRBD1 (6 bases). Trimming stripped 4 bases from V and 0 bases from J, with 9 bases between. Germline CDR1 reads SNHLY; CDR2 reads FYNNEI. The CDR3 totals 14 residues. CDR3 coding DNA: TGTGCCAGCAGTGGGACAGTGTTGAACACTGAAGCTTTCTTT. Amino acids: CASSGTVLNTEAFF.

The chain carries TRBV27 and TRBJ1-4; 7 bases line up with TRBD1. Germline V gene sequence: CDR1 MNHEY, CDR2 SMNVEV (reference sequence). The length of the CDR3 is 15 residues. Trimming removed 6 bases from V and 2 bases from J; junction bases left unmatched: 6. The CDR3 DNA reads as TGTGCCAGCAGCTCAATACAGGGGACTAATGAAAAACTGTTTTTT. This translates into CASSSIQGTNEKLFF. Drawing the rest from reference TRBV27 and TRBJ1-4, the complete variable domain is EAQVTQNPRYLITVTGKKLTVTCSQNMNHEYMSWYRQDPGLGLRQIYYSMNVEVTDKGDVPEGYKVSRKEKRNFPLILESPSPNQTSLYFCASSSIQGTNEKLFFGSGTQLSVL.

The J gene is TRBJ2-7, the V gene TRBV5-5; 10 nucleotides agree with TRBD1. This CDR3 has 16 residues. V shed 0 bases and J 3 bases; nucleotides not matched to a gene: 6. Germline V CDR1 and CDR2: SGHKS, YYEKEE (reference sequence). This CDR3 is CASSLGGTGALYEQYF. CDR3 DNA: TGTGCCAGCAGCTTGGGGGGGACAGGGGCCCTCTACGAGCAGTACTTC.

The chain couples TRBV6-5 to TRBJ2-3; 8 nucleotides align to TRBD1. The CDR3 length is 12 residues. The ends lost 4 bases at V and 10 bases at J; junction bases unmatched: 4. CDR1 and CDR2 from the germline V gene are MNHEY and SVGAGI. The CDR3 protein is CASSSDRVAQYF. The CDR3 DNA is TGTGCCAGCAGTTCGGACAGGGTTGCGCAGTATTTT.

The chain recombines TRBV6-5 with TRBJ2-1; 11 bases are a match to TRBD2. The germline CDR1 and CDR2 sequences are MNHEY and SVGAGI. The CDR3 length is 14 residues. V shed 6 bases, J shed 8 bases, and the junction held 6 bases outside the gene matches. The CDR3 reads CASRLGLAADEQFF. DNA for the CDR3: TGTGCCAGCAGACTGGGACTAGCGGCCGATGAGCAGTTCTTC.

The chain couples TRBV7-8 to TRBJ2-5, with 7 bases lining up with TRBD1. V gave up 2 bases and J gave up 4 bases; unmatched junction bases: 7. The CDR3 has 15 amino acids. CDR1 SGHVS and CDR2 FQNEAQ come from the germline V gene. The CDR3 region has the DNA TGTGCCAGCAGCTTATTCGAGTCAGGGGGAGAGACCCAGTACTTC. It translates to CASSLFESGGETQYF.

This clone has just a few counts. The rearrangement links TRBV27 to TRBJ1-1; D uncertain. The CDR3 is 13 amino acids. The germline V gene encodes CDR1 MNHEY and CDR2 SMNVEV (reference sequence). Trimming pared 5 bases from V and 4 bases from J, leaving 11 bases between. The CDR3 DNA is TGTGCCAGCAGTCTCGCAACAAGCACTGAAGCTTTCTTT. Amino acid sequence: CASSLATSTEAFF.

Concerning this clone: The same CDR3 arises from other DNA sequences in this sample as well. The J gene is TRBJ2-7, the V gene TRBV10-2; the D gene is possibly TRBD1 (5 bases). This CDR3 is 12 amino acids long. Germline CDR1 reads WSHSY; CDR2 reads SAAADI. The V gene lost 8 bases and the J gene lost 3 bases, with 11 bases spanning the gap. This CDR3 reads CASGAGIYEQYF. The CDR3 DNA follows: TGCGCCAGCGGCGCAGGGATCTACGAGCAGTACTTC.

J is TRBJ2-3 and V is TRBV9; TRBD2 matches 11 bases. Trimming at V came to 3 bases and at J to 5 bases, leaving 11 bases not matched to a gene. Germline loops: CDR1 SGDLS, CDR2 YYNGEE. The CDR3 sequence is 17 residues long. CDR3 in amino acids: CASSAGMVSGGEDTQYF. The CDR3 bases are TGTGCCAGCAGCGCCGGGATGGTTAGCGGGGGGGAAGATACGCAGTATTTT.

The chain joins TRBV29-1 to TRBJ2-5, with 7 bases matching TRBD1. This CDR3 spans 13 amino acids. Unmatched junction bases numbered 4, after V lost 4 bases and J lost 2 bases. Germline assignment: CDR1 SQVTM and CDR2 ANQGSEA. DNA for the CDR3: TGCAGCGTTGTTCCGGGACAGCAAGAGACCCAGTACTTC. It codes for CSVVPGQQETQYF.

This chain links TRBV6-1 with TRBJ2-1; TRBD2 matches at 11 bases. The CDR3 sequence is 17 residues long. The germline CDR1 and CDR2 sequences are MNHNS and SASEGT. With 3 bases clipped from V and 7 bases from J, the junction kept 11 bases outside the gene matches. CDR3 coding DNA: TGTGCCAGCAGTGACGCTCTACTAGCGGGAGTGTGGAATGAGCAGTTCTTC. Amino acid sequence: CASSDALLAGVWNEQFF.

The chain carries TRBV5-6 and TRBJ2-7; the match to TRBD2 covers 9 bases. Germline CDR1 is SGHDT and CDR2 is YYEEEE. V was clipped by 0 bases and J by 4 bases; unmatched bases: 2. The CDR3 is made up of 14 amino acids. This CDR3 reads CASSLALAGYEQYV. The CDR3 nucleotides are TGTGCCAGCAGCTTGGCCCTAGCGGGGTACGAGCAGTACGTC.

The genes are TRBV7-8 and TRBJ2-5, with 7 bases lining up with TRBD1. TRBJ2-7 explains the end of the DNA better; the J call may be wrong. CDR1 and CDR2 (germline): SGHVS, FQNEAQ. The CDR3 is made up of 15 amino acids. The CDR3 bases are TGTGCCAGCAGCTATCGACAGGGTATATCCTACGAGCAGTACTTC. This encodes CASSYRQGISYEQYF.

J is TRBJ1-2 and V is TRBV29-1, with a weak D call TRBD1 (6 bases). This CDR3 spans 12 amino acids. Germline assignment: CDR1 SQVTM and CDR2 ANQGSEA. Trimming stripped 6 bases from V and 8 bases from J, with 16 bases between. The CDR3 here is CSVSGRGGGYTF. The CDR3 bases are TGCAGCGTGAGCGGCAGGGGTGGCGGCTACACCTTC.